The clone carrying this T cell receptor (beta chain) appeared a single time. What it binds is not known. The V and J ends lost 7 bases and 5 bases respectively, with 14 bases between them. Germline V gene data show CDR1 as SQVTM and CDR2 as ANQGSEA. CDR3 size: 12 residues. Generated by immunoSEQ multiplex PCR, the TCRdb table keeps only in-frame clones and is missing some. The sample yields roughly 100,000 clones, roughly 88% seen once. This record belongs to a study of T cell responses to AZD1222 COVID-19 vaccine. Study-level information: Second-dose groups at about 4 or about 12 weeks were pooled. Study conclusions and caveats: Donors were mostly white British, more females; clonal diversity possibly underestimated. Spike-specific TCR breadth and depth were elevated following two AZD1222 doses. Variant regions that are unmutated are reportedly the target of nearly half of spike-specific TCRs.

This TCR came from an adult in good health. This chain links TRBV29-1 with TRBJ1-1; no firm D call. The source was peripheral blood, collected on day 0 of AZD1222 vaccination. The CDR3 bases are TGCAGCGCCCTAACCCTGTTGACTGAAGCTTTCTTT. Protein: CSALTLLTEAFF.